A single sample is the source of the 27 T cell receptor beta chains below, sequenced in a study of shared clonotypes between healthy human individuals. CD8 cells regarded as naive lacked CD45RO, were positively chosen for CCR7, and omitted terminally differentiated effector memory CD45RA+ cells. Clones were sequenced by immunoSEQ multiplex PCR, and TCRdb holds only the in-frame ones, with some missing. The sample holds some 2.1 million clones, about 95% seen once. Sequenced: naive CD8+ T cells sorted from blood. These receptors originate from a man between 18 and 29 years old in good health.

The J gene is TRBJ2-2, the V gene TRBV11-2; 7 positions agree with TRBD2. The CDR3 sequence is 15 residues long. The J segment lost 5 bases and the V segment lost 8 bases, leaving 11 bases of the junction unmatched. CDR1 and CDR2 from the germline V gene are SGHAT and FQNNGV. The CDR3 sequence: CASASGLGWTGELFF. The CDR3 coding sequence is TGTGCCAGCGCCTCAGGACTAGGGTGGACCGGGGAGCTGTTTTTT.

This sequence joins TRBV5-1 and TRBJ2-2; D is perhaps TRBD1 (5 bases). Trimming stripped 4 bases from V and 3 bases from J, with 19 bases between. CDR1 and CDR2 (germline): SGHRS, YFSETQ. The CDR3 is 17 amino acids. The CDR3 protein is CASSPPRMGPDTGELFF. The CDR3 DNA reads as TGCGCCAGCAGCCCGCCGCGTATGGGGCCGGACACCGGGGAGCTGTTTTTT.

The gene calls are TRBV7-9 and TRBJ2-5; 15 positions match TRBD2. Germline V gene lookup returns CDR1 SEHNR and CDR2 FQNEAQ (reference sequence). Unmatched junction bases numbered 7, after V lost 0 bases and J lost 2 bases. This CDR3 contains 19 residues. CDR3 protein: CASSLAPGLAGGYQETQYF. The CDR3 DNA reads as TGTGCCAGCAGCTTAGCCCCGGGACTAGCGGGGGGATATCAAGAGACCCAGTACTTC.

As regards this clone: The sample carries other DNA sequences with the same CDR3. The gene calls are TRBV27 and TRBJ2-7; TRBD2 agrees at 14 bases. Germline CDR1 is MNHEY and CDR2 is SMNVEV (reference sequence). V was pared by 6 bases and J by 5 bases, with 3 bases of the junction left unmatched. This CDR3 region has 14 residues. This CDR3 is CASSPGLAGDEQYF. For the CDR3, the DNA is TGTGCCAGCAGCCCGGGACTAGCGGGAGACGAGCAGTACTTC.

The chain couples TRBV6-1 to TRBJ2-3; no clear D. Trimming shortened V by 3 bases and J by 2 bases, and 12 bases separated the two germline ends. From germline, CDR1 is MNHNS and CDR2 SASEGT. The CDR3 sequence is 15 residues long. The CDR3 reads CASSEGSRITDTQYF. In nucleotides, the CDR3 is TGTGCCAGCAGTGAGGGGTCCCGGATCACAGATACGCAGTATTTT.

The V and J genes are TRBV5-6 and TRBJ1-2; D gene uncertain. V was trimmed by 3 bases and J by 7 bases, leaving 13 bases between them. CDR1 is SGHDT, CDR2 YYEEEE, per germline. CDR3 length: 13 amino acids. The CDR3 loop is CASSSDGVFGYTF. The CDR3 nucleotides are TGTGCCAGCAGCTCCGATGGGGTGTTTGGCTACACCTTC.

The rearrangement links TRBV6-5 to TRBJ1-4; no reliable D call. V dropped 5 bases and J dropped 4 bases, with 8 bases sitting between them. CDR1 and CDR2 from the germline V gene are MNHEY and SVGAGI. The CDR3 is made up of 13 amino acids. The CDR3 spells CASSPGINEKLFF. The CDR3 coding sequence is TGTGCCAGCAGTCCTGGGATTAATGAAAAACTGTTTTTT.

The chain joins TRBV11-3 to TRBJ1-6, with D hard to call. The CDR3 runs to 13 residues. Germline-derived CDR1 and CDR2 are SGHNT and YENEEA. Trimming took off 0 bases at V and 13 bases at J, with 10 bases between the two ends. The CDR3 loop reads CASSLDYGSPLHF. The DNA for the CDR3 is TGTGCCAGCAGCTTAGACTACGGTTCTCCCCTCCACTTT. Full variable domain (remainder filled in from reference TRBV11-3 and TRBJ1-6): EAGVVQSPRYKIIEKKQPVAFWCNPISGHNTLYWYLQNLGQGPELLIRYENEEAVDDSQLPKDRFSAERLKGVDSTLKIQPAELGDSAVYLCASSLDYGSPLHFGNGTRLTVT.

The V call is TRBV13, the J call TRBJ2-7; D is uncertain. There are 12 residues in the CDR3. The germline V gene encodes CDR1 PRHDT and CDR2 FYEKMQ (reference sequence). Between the trimmed V and J ends, which lost 3 bases and 6 bases, there was a span of 9 bases. The CDR3 loop is CASSFVRGEQYF. The CDR3 coding sequence is TGTGCCAGCAGCTTCGTGCGAGGCGAGCAGTACTTC. Combining the CDR3 with reference TRBV13 and TRBJ2-7 gives the whole variable domain AAGVIQSPRHLIKEKRETATLKCYPIPRHDTVYWYQQGPGQDPQFLISFYEKMQSDKGSIPDRFSAQQFSDYHSELNMSSLELGDSALYFCASSFVRGEQYFGPGTRLTVT.

The V call is TRBV25-1, the J call TRBJ2-1, with 8 nucleotides matching TRBD1. Germline V gene lookup returns CDR1 MGHDK and CDR2 SYGVNS. The CDR3 runs to 13 residues. V gave up 8 bases and J gave up 6 bases; unmatched junction bases: 6. CDR3 coding DNA: TGTGCCAGCGAAGACAGGGGTGGCAATGAGCAGTTCTTC. Residues: CASEDRGGNEQFF.

This rearrangement joins TRBV4-2 to TRBJ1-2; 7 bases fit TRBD1. J gave up 8 bases and V 0 bases, and 3 bases lay outside the gene matches. Germline CDR1 LGHNA, CDR2 YNFKEQ. The CDR3 length is 13 residues. CDR3 loop: CASSQEGTDGYTF. CDR3 nucleotide sequence: TGTGCCAGCAGCCAAGAAGGGACAGACGGCTACACCTTC.

The chain recombines TRBV4-1 with TRBJ2-7; perhaps TRBD1 as D (6 bases). Germline V gene lookup returns CDR1 MGHRA and CDR2 YSYEKL. The CDR3 contains 17 residues. Trimming shortened V by 4 bases and J by 2 bases, and 21 bases separated the two germline ends. DNA of the CDR3: TGCGCCAGCAGCCGCCAGCCGGGACACCAAGCTCCCTACGAGCAGTACTTC. Translating it yields CASSRQPGHQAPYEQYF.

The chain recombines TRBV6-1 with TRBJ2-2; D remains unclear. CDR3 length equals 13 residues. Trimming shortened V by 2 bases and J by 7 bases, and 8 bases separated the two germline ends. Germline-derived CDR1 and CDR2 are MNHNS and SASEGT. The CDR3 spells CASSELGGGELFF. As DNA, the CDR3 is TGTGCCAGCAGTGAACTCGGCGGCGGGGAGCTGTTTTTT.

This rearrangement joins TRBV15 to TRBJ1-6; D not certain. Germline V gene sequence: CDR1 LNHNV, CDR2 YYDKDF (reference sequence). The V end was cut by 3 bases, the J end by 12 bases, with 6 bases between. The CDR3 is 11 amino acids. The CDR3 DNA reads TGTGCCACCAGCAGGACTATACCCCTCCACTTT. It translates to CATSRTIPLHF.

The gene calls are TRBV2 and TRBJ1-5, with 8 bases fitting TRBD1. V gave up 5 bases and J gave up 1 base; unmatched junction bases: 19. This CDR3 region has 20 residues. Germline CDR1 reads SNHLY; CDR2 reads FYNNEI. CDR3 in DNA: TGTGCCAGCAGTATCTTCGACAACGGACAGGGCTTGTTGAGCAATCAGCCCCAGCATTTT. It encodes CASSIFDNGQGLLSNQPQHF.

This chain uses TRBV4-1 with TRBJ2-2; perhaps TRBD2 as D (5 bases). The CDR3 is 14 residues long. The V gene lost 3 bases and the J gene lost 4 bases, with 9 bases spanning the gap. Per germline, CDR1 MGHRA and CDR2 YSYEKL. CDR3 sequence (DNA): TGCGCCAGCAGCCAGCTTCGGGGCACCGGGGAGCTGTTTTTT. Amino acid sequence: CASSQLRGTGELFF.

As concerns this clone: The same CDR3 also results from other DNA sequences found in this sample. V and J are TRBV5-4 and TRBJ2-3; D is undetermined. V dropped 0 bases and J dropped 4 bases, with 3 bases sitting between them. The CDR3 extends over 12 amino acids. Germline CDR1 reads SGHNT; CDR2 reads YYREEE (reference sequence). CDR3 DNA sequence: TGTGCCAGCAGCTTGGGGGCAGATACGCAGTATTTT. The encoded protein is CASSLGADTQYF.

This clone was recorded only once. The chain uses TRBV30 and TRBJ2-7, with 8 positions matching TRBD2. From germline, CDR1 is GTSNPN and CDR2 SVGIG (reference sequence). V lost 0 bases to trimming and J lost 4 bases; unmatched junction nucleotides: 2. The CDR3 extends over 13 amino acids. The CDR3 reads CAWSVSGIYEQYF. In DNA, the CDR3 is TGTGCCTGGAGTGTTAGCGGGATTTACGAGCAGTACTTC.

V gene TRBV4-1 combines with J gene TRBJ2-7, with 8 positions matching TRBD2. V lost 2 bases to trimming and J lost 1 base; unmatched junction nucleotides: 13. Germline values: CDR1 MGHRA, CDR2 YSYEKL. This CDR3 spans 18 amino acids. The CDR3 spells CASSQNLGAAGASYEQYF. The CDR3 region has the DNA TGCGCCAGCAGCCAAAACCTGGGCGCAGCGGGAGCTTCCTACGAGCAGTACTTC.

The chain combines TRBV4-2 with TRBJ2-5, with TRBD2 matching over 13 bases. This CDR3 spans 18 amino acids. V was pared by 1 base and J by 7 bases, with 12 bases of the junction left unmatched. Germline V gene data show CDR1 as LGHNA and CDR2 as YNFKEQ. The DNA for the CDR3 is TGTGCCAGCAGCCAAGTGTCCGATGGACTAGCGGGGGACGTGACCCAGTACTTC. Translation gives CASSQVSDGLAGDVTQYF.

This clone appeared a few times. V usage is TRBV6-6 and J usage is TRBJ1-5; possible D gene TRBD1, 5 bases. V was pared by 2 bases and J by 7 bases, with 9 bases between. CDR1 and CDR2 (germline): MNHNY, SVGAGI (reference sequence). The CDR3 has 13 residues. The CDR3 is CASSYGRDQPQHF. The DNA for the CDR3 is TGTGCCAGCAGTTACGGGCGGGACCAGCCCCAGCATTTT.

The chain carries TRBV12-5 and TRBJ2-7; 14 nucleotides align to TRBD2. V shed 4 bases, J shed 4 bases, and the junction held 9 bases outside the gene matches. Germline V CDR1 and CDR2: LGHNT, FRNRAP. The CDR3 runs 17 residues. The CDR3 is CASGSGLAGAYFYEQYF. The CDR3 nucleotides read TGTGCTAGTGGTTCGGGACTAGCGGGAGCGTATTTTTACGAGCAGTACTTC.

This chain uses TRBV6-5 with TRBJ2-7; 8 nucleotides agree with TRBD1. The CDR3 sequence is 15 residues long. The germline gives CDR1 MNHEY, CDR2 SVGAGI. J lost 2 bases, V lost 2 bases, and 5 bases had no gene match. The CDR3 nucleotides read TGTGCCAGCAGTTACGTTGGGACAGGACCCTACGAGCAGTACTTC. Translated, it gives CASSYVGTGPYEQYF.

The chain uses TRBV19 and TRBJ2-5; 10 nucleotides agree with TRBD1. Per the germline V gene, CDR1 is LNHDA and CDR2 is SQIVND (reference sequence). Trimming cost V 6 bases and J 2 bases; bases outside gene matches: 6. CDR3 size: 15 residues. Here the CDR3 reads CASRPGTGEQETQYF. CDR3 coding DNA: TGTGCCAGTAGACCCGGGACAGGGGAACAAGAGACCCAGTACTTC.

This clone was observed a single time. This chain links TRBV4-1 with TRBJ2-1; 9 bases map to TRBD1. This CDR3 comprises 17 residues. The germline V gene has CDR1 MGHRA and CDR2 YSYEKL. V was clipped by 3 bases and J by 9 bases; unmatched bases: 15. The CDR3 region has the DNA TGCGCCAGCAGCCAGGAACCGGGACAGGGTAGTACGGGTGAGCAGTTCTTC. Translating it yields CASSQEPGQGSTGEQFF.

The rearrangement uses TRBV2 and TRBJ2-3; 11 bases map to TRBD1. This CDR3 contains 15 residues. Trimming cost V 6 bases and J 3 bases; bases outside gene matches: 5. The V gene's germline CDR1 is SNHLY and CDR2 FYNNEI. The CDR3 sequence is CASRPGTGGTDTQYF. In DNA, the CDR3 is TGTGCCAGCAGGCCCGGGACAGGGGGTACAGATACGCAGTATTTT.

The chain recombines TRBV19 with TRBJ1-1; 8 bases are a match to TRBD1. Germline V gene lookup returns CDR1 LNHDA and CDR2 SQIVND (reference sequence). The CDR3 has 11 amino acids. V lost 10 bases and J lost 6; bases outside the gene matches: 4. The CDR3 DNA follows: TGTGCCACCCAGGACAGGGCTGAAGCTTTCTTT. It yields the protein CATQDRAEAFF.